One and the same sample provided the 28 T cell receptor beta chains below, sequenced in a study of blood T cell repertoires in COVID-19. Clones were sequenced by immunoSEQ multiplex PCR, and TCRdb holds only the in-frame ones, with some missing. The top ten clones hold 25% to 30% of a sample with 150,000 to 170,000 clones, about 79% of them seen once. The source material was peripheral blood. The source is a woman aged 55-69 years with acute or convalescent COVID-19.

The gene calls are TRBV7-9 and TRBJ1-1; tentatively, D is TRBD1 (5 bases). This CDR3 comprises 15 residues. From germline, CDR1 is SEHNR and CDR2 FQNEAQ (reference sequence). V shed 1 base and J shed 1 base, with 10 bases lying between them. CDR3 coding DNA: TGTGCCAGCAGCTTAGTTGACAGTGAGAACACTGAAGCTTTCTTT. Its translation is CASSLVDSENTEAFF.

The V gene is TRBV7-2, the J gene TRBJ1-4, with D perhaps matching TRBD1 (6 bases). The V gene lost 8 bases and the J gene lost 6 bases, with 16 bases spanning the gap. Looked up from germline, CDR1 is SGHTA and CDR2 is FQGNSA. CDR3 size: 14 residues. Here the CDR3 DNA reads TGTGCCAGCTCAGAGGGGGGGCGCGATGAAAAACTGTTTTTT. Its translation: CASSEGGRDEKLFF.

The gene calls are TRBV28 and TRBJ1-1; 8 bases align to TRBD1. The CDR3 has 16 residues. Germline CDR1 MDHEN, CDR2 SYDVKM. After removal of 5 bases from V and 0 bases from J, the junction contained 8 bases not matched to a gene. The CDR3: CASSRRGRGMNTEAFF. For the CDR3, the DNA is TGTGCCAGCAGTCGCAGGGGGCGAGGGATGAACACTGAAGCTTTCTTT. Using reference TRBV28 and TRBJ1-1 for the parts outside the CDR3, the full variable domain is DVKVTQSSRYLVKRTGEKVFLECVQDMDHENMFWYRQDPGLGLRLIYFSYDVKMKEKGDIPEGYSVSREKKERFSLILESASTNQTSMYLCASSRRGRGMNTEAFFGQGTRLTVV.

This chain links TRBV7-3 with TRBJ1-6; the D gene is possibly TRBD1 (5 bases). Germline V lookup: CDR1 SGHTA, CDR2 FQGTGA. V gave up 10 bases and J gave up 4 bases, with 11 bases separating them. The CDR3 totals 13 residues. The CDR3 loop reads CATSRQYNSPLHF. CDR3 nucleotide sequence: TGTGCCACTTCCCGACAGTATAATTCACCCCTCCACTTT.

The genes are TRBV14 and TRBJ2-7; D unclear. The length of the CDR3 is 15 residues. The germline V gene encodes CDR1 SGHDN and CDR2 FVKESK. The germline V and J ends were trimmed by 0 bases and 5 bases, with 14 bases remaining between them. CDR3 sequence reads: CASSQDLVRGNEQYF. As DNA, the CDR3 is TGTGCCAGCAGCCAAGACCTCGTTCGAGGAAACGAGCAGTACTTC.

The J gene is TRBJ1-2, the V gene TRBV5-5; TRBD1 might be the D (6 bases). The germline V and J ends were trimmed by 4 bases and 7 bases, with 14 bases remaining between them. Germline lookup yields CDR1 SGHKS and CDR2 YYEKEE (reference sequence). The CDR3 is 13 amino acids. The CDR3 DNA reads TGTGCCAGCAGCCCGTGGGACAAGGGTGGCTACACCTTC. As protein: CASSPWDKGGYTF.

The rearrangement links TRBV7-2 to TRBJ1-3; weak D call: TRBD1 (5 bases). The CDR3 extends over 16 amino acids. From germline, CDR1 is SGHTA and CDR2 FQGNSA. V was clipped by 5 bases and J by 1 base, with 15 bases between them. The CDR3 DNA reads TGTGCCAGCAGCACCCGGGGGACGGTTTCTGGAAACACCATATATTTT. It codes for CASSTRGTVSGNTIYF. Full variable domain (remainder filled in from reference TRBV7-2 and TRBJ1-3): GAGVSQSPSNKVTEKGKDVELRCDPISGHTALYWYRQSLGQGLEFLIYFQGNSAPDKSGLPSDRFSAERTGGSVSTLTIQRTQQEDSAVYLCASSTRGTVSGNTIYFGEGSWLTVV.

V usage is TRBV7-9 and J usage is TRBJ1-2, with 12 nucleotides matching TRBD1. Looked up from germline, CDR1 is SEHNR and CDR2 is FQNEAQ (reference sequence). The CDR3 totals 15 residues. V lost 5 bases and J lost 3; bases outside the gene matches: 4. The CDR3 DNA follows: TGTGCCAGCAGCCCCGGGACAGGGGGCGACTATGGCTACACCTTC. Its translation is CASSPGTGGDYGYTF.

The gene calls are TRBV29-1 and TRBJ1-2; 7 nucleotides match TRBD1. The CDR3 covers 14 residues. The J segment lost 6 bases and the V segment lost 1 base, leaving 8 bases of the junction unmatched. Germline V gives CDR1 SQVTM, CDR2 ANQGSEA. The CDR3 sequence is CSVEGYRGLDGYTF. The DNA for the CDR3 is TGCAGCGTTGAAGGTTACAGGGGATTGGATGGCTACACCTTC. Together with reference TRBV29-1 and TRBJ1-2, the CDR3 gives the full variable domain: SAVISQKPSRDICQRGTSLTIQCQVDSQVTMMFWYRQQPGQSLTLIATANQGSEATYESGFVIDKFPISRPNLTFSTLTVSNMSPEDSSIYLCSVEGYRGLDGYTFGSGTRLTVV.

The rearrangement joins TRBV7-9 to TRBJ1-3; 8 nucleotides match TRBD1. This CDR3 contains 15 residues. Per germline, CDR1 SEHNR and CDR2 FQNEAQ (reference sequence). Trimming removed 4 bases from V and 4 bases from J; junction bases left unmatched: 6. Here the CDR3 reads CASSSLGTGGNTIYF. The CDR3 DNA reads TGTGCCAGCAGCTCCCTGGGGACAGGCGGAAACACCATATATTTT. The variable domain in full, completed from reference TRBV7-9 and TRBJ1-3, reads DTGVSQNPRHKITKRGQNVTFRCDPISEHNRLYWYRQTLGQGPEFLTYFQNEAQLEKSRLLSDRFSAERPKGSFSTLEIQRTEQGDSAMYLCASSSLGTGGNTIYFGEGSWLTVV.

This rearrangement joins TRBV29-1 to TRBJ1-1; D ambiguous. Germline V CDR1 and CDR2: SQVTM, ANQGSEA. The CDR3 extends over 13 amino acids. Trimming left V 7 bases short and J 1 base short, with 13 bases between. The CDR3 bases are TGCAGCGCCTCGTCCTCGGGGAACACTGAAGCTTTCTTT. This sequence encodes CSASSSGNTEAFF.

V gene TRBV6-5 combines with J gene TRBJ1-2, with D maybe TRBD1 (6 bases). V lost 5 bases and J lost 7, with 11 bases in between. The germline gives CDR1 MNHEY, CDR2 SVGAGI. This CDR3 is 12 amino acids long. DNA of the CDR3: TGTGCCAGCAGTCTACAGGGTGCTGGCTACACCTTC. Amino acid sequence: CASSLQGAGYTF.

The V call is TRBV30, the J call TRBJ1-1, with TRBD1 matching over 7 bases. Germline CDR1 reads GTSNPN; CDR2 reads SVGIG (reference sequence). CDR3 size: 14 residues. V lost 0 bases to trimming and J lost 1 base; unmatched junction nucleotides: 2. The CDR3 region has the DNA TGTGCCTGGAGTGTACGGGACAGGAACACTGAAGCTTTCTTT. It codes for CAWSVRDRNTEAFF.

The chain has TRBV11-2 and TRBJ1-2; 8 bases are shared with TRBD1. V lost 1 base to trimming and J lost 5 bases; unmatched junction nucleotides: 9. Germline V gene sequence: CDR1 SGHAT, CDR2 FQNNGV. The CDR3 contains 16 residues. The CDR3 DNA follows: TGTGCCAGCAGCTTAGTACGGGCAGGGGGCGGATATGGCTACACCTTC. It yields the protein CASSLVRAGGGYGYTF.

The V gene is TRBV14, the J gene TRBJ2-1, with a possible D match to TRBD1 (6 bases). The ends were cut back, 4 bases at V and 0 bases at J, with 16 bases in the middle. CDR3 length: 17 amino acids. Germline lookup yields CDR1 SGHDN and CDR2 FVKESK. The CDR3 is CASSPGTYRSSYNEQFF. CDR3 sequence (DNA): TGTGCCAGCAGCCCCGGGACATACCGGAGCTCCTACAATGAGCAGTTCTTC.

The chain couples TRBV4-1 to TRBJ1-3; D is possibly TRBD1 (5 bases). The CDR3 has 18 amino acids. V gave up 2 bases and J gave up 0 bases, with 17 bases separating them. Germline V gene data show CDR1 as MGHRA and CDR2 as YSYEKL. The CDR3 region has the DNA TGCGCCAGCAGCCAAAAAGGGGAGGGGACCTTCTCTGGAAACACCATATATTTT. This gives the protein CASSQKGEGTFSGNTIYF.

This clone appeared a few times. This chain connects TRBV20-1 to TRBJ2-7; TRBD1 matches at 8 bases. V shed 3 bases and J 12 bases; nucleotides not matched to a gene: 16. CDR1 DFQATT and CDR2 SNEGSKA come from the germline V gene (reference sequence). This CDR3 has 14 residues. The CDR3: CSASKRQGQDWVYF. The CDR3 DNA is TGCAGTGCTAGTAAGAGACAGGGGCAAGATTGGGTGTACTTC.

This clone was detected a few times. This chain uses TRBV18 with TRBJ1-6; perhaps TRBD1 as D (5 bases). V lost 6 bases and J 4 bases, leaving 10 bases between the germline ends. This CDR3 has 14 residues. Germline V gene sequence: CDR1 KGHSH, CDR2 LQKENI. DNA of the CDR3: TGTGCCAGCTCGCGAGACAGATATAATTCACCCCTCCACTTT. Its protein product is CASSRDRYNSPLHF. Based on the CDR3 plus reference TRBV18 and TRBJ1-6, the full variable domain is NAGVMQNPRHLVRRRGQEARLRCSPMKGHSHVYWYRQLPEEGLKFMVYLQKENIIDESGMPKERFSAEFPKEGPSILRIQQVVRGDSAAYFCASSRDRYNSPLHFGNGTRLTVT.

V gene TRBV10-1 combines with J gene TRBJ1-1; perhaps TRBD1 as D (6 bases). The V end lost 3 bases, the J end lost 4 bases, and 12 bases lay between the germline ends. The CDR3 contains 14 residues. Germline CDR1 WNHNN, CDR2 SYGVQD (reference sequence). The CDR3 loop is CASSDQGSVTEAFF. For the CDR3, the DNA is TGCGCCAGCAGTGACCAGGGGTCGGTCACTGAAGCTTTCTTT.

Here the CDR3 reads CASSYSAGGDYGYTF. In DNA form, the CDR3 reads TGTGCCAGCAGTTATTCGGCAGGGGGAGACTATGGCTACACCTTC. The genes are TRBV6-5 and TRBJ1-2; 7 nucleotides match TRBD1. V was clipped by 3 bases and J by 3 bases; unmatched bases: 7. CDR1 is MNHEY and CDR2 is SVGAGI in the germline V gene. The CDR3 is made up of 15 amino acids.

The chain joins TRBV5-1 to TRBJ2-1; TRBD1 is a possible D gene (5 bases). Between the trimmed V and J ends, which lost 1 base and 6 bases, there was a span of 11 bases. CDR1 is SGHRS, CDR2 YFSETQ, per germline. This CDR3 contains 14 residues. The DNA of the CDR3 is TGCGCCAGCAGCTTGATAGCAGGGCCCAATGAGCAGTTCTTC. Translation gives CASSLIAGPNEQFF.

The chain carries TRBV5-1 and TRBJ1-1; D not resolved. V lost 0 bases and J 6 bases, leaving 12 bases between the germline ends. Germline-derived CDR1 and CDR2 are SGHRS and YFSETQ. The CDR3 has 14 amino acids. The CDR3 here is CASSLEWVGAEAFF. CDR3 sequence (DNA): TGCGCCAGCAGCTTGGAGTGGGTCGGGGCTGAAGCTTTCTTT.

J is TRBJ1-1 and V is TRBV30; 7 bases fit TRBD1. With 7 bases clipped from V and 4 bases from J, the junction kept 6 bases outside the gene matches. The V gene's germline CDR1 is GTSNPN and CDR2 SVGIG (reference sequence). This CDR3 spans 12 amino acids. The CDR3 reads CASQNRGTEAFF. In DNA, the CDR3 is TGTGCCTCGCAGAACAGGGGCACTGAAGCTTTCTTT.

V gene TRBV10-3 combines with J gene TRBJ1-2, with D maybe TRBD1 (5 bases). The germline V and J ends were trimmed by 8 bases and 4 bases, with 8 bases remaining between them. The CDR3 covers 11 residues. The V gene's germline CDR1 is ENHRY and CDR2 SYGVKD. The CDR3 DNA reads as TGTGCCATCTCCGACAGCTATGGCTACACCTTC. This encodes CAISDSYGYTF.

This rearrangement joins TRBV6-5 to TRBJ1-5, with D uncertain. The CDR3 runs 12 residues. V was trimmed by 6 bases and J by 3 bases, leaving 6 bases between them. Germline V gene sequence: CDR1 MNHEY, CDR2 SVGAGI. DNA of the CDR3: TGTGCCAGCAGCAGAACCAATCAGCCCCAGCATTTT. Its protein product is CASSRTNQPQHF.

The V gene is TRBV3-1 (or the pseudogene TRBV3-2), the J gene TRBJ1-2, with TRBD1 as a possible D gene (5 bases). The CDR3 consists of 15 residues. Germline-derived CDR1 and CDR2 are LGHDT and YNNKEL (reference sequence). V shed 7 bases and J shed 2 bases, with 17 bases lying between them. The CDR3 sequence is CASTVGGGWNYGYTF. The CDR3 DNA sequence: TGTGCCAGCACCGTCGGGGGGGGATGGAACTATGGCTACACCTTC.

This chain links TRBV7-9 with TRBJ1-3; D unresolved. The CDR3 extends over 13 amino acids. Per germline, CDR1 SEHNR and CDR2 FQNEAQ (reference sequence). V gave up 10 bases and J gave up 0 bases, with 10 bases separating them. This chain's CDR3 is CANPGASGNTIYF. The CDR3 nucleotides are TGTGCCAATCCCGGTGCCTCTGGAAACACCATATATTTT.

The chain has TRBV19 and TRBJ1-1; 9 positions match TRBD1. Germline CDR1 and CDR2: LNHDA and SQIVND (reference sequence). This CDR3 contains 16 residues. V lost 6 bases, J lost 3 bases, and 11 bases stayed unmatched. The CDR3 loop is CASSPGQGDGDTEAFF. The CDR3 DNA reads TGTGCCAGTAGCCCGGGACAGGGAGACGGGGACACTGAAGCTTTCTTT.